These 7 T cell receptor beta chains originate from one sample sequenced in a study of blood T cell repertoires in COVID-19. Using immunoSEQ multiplex PCR, the repertoire was profiled, and TCRdb retains in-frame clones only, with some absent. Of about 140,000 clones in the sample, 81% are singletons; the top ten hold 7.5% to 9%. What was sequenced was peripheral blood. All receptors come from a human donor in a cohort sampled during active COVID-19.

The CDR3 reads CASSYAGQGTYEQYF. The CDR3 DNA is TGTGCCAGCAGTTACGCGGGACAGGGTACCTACGAGCAGTACTTC. The rearrangement links TRBV6-5 to TRBJ2-7, with TRBD1 matching over 9 bases. Germline CDR1 MNHEY, CDR2 SVGAGI. The length of the CDR3 is 15 residues. Trimming took 2 bases from V and 2 from J; bases not matched to a gene: 4.

There are a few counts of this clone. The chain uses TRBV7-9 and TRBJ2-7; D remains ambiguous. This CDR3 comprises 11 residues. V shed 8 bases and J shed 3 bases, with 8 bases lying between them. The germline V gene has CDR1 SEHNR and CDR2 FQNEAQ (reference sequence). The CDR3, as DNA: TGTGCCAGCTCCACCCTCTACGAGCAGTACTTC. This sequence encodes CASSTLYEQYF.

This chain uses TRBV19 with TRBJ2-2; 7 bases map to TRBD2. This CDR3 has 14 residues. Germline trimming cut 6 bases from V and 4 bases from J; bases unmatched to any gene: 5. The germline V gene has CDR1 LNHDA and CDR2 SQIVND (reference sequence). The CDR3 DNA reads as TGTGCCAGTAGGCGGGAGTTCGGCACCGGGGAGCTGTTTTTT. This codes for CASRREFGTGELFF.

The rearrangement uses TRBV5-1 and TRBJ2-2; 10 nucleotides match TRBD2. The CDR3 totals 16 residues. Trimming took 4 bases from V and 5 from J; bases not matched to a gene: 8. Germline-derived CDR1 and CDR2 are SGHRS and YFSETQ. The CDR3 DNA is TGCGCCAGCAGCAGATCTAGCGGGAGCGGGACCGGGGAGCTGTTTTTT. Translation: CASSRSSGSGTGELFF.

The gene calls are TRBV10-3 and TRBJ2-6, with D perhaps matching TRBD1 (6 bases). The CDR3 has 18 amino acids. Germline values: CDR1 ENHRY, CDR2 SYGVKD. V dropped 10 bases and J dropped 0 bases, with 22 bases sitting between them. The CDR3 spells CATGALGAQNSGANVLTF. CDR3 coding DNA: TGTGCCACCGGAGCCCTGGGGGCGCAGAACTCTGGGGCCAACGTCCTGACTTTC.

The CDR3 region is CASSERGANVLTF. The CDR3 nucleotides are TGTGCCAGCAGTGAGCGTGGGGCCAACGTCCTGACTTTC. This chain joins TRBV6-4 and TRBJ2-6; D not resolved. Trimming removed 3 bases at V and 3 bases at J, with 3 bases between. CDR3 length equals 13 residues. Germline loops: CDR1 MRHNA, CDR2 SNTAGT.

The rearrangement links TRBV6-1 to TRBJ2-7; 7 nucleotides agree with TRBD1. J was trimmed by 2 bases and V by 3 bases; bases with no gene match: 7. Germline assignment: CDR1 MNHNS and CDR2 SASEGT. The CDR3 has 15 residues. Here the CDR3 DNA reads TGTGCCAGCAGTGAGGAGACAGGGCAAACCTACGAGCAGTACTTC. Protein sequence: CASSEETGQTYEQYF.